This T cell receptor (beta chain) came from a study of blood T cell repertoires in COVID-19. Across the whole study: Researchers got acute and convalescent COVID-19 samples from the United States, Italy and Spain.

Original analysis: Scientists estimated how many nucleated cells there were by amplifying reference gene primers. The protocol was immunoSEQ multiplex PCR, while the TCRdb copy is restricted to in-frame clones and leaves out a portion. That table is the source of V, J and clone size, and D and trimming were worked out from the DNA. This sample yields about 220,000 clones, of which around 82% are seen a single time; 3.6% belongs to the top ten. Germline V gene data show CDR1 as MNHEY and CDR2 as SVGAGI. With 6 bases clipped from V and 5 bases from J, the junction kept 2 bases outside the gene matches. This CDR3 is built from 14 residues.

The sequence was obtained from a woman aged 80 or over with acute or convalescent COVID-19. V usage is TRBV6-5 and J usage is TRBJ1-5; 12 bases match TRBD1. The sequencing sample was made of peripheral blood. The CDR3 DNA reads TGTGCCAGCAGAGGGACAGGGGGCCATCAGCCCCAGCATTTT. As protein: CASRGTGGHQPQHF.